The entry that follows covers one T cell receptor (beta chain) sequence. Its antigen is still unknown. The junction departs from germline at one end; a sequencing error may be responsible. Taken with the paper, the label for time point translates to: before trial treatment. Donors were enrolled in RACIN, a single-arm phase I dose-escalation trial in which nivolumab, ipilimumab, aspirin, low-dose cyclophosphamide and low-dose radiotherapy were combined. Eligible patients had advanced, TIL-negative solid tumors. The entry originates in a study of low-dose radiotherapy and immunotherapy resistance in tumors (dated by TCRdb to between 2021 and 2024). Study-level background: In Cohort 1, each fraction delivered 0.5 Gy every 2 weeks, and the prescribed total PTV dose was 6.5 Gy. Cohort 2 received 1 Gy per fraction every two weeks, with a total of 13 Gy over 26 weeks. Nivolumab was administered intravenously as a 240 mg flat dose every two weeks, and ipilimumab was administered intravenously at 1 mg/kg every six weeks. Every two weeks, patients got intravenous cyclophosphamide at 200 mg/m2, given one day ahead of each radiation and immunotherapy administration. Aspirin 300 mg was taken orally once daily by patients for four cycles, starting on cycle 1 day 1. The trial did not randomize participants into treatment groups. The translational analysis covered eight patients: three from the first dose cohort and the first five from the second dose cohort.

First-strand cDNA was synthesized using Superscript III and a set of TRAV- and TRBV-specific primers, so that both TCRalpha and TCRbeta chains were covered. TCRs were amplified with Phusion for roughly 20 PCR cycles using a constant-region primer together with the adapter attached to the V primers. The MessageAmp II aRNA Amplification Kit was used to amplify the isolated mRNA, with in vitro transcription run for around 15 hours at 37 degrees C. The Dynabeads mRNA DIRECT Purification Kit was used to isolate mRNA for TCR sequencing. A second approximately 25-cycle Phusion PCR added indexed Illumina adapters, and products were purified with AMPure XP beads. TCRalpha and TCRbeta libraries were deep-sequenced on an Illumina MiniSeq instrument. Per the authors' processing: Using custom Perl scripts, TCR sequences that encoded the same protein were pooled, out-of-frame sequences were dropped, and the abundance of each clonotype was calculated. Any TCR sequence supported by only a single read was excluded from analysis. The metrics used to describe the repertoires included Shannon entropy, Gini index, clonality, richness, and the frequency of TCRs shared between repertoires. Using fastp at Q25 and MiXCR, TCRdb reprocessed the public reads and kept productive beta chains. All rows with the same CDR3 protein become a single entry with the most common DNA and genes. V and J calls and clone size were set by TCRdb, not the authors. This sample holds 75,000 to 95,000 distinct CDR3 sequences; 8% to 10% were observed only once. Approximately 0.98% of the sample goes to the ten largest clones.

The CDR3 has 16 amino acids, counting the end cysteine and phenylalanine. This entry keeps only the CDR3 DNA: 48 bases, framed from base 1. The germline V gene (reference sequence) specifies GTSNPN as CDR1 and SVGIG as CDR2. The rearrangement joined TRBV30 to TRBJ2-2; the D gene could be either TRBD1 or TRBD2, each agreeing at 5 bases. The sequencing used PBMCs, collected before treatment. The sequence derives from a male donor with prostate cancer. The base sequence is TGTGCCTGGGGTGTGGGGCTTAGAGGGCGCAACGGGGAGCTGTTTTTT. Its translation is CAWGVGLRGRNGELFF.